These T cell receptor beta chains were read from a single sample in a study of technical replicates of blood from a few donors. Sequencing was performed with immunoSEQ multiplex PCR; in TCRdb, only in-frame clones are kept and a portion is missing. The sample holds around 79,000 clones; about 91% are singletons and the top ten take 0.25%. The specimen sequenced was T cells isolated from PBMCs. These receptors came from a human donor in good health. The conserved cysteine and the conserved F or W are not part of the CDR3 here. The D gene is left open where the match is weak.

v_gene: TRBV10-3
len: 18
d_gene: TRBD2
j_gene: TRBJ2-5
CDR3aa: AISASRLAGGRFPQETQY

v_gene: TRBV9
len: 14
d_gene: .
j_gene: TRBJ1-3
CDR3aa: AVPGGVNACGNTIY

v_gene: TRBV6-6
len: 12
d_gene: .
j_gene: TRBJ2-5
CDR3aa: ASSYSTLVGTQY

v_gene: TRBV5-6
len: 13
d_gene: .
j_gene: TRBJ1-6
CDR3aa: ASSLEGTSHSPLH

v_gene: TRBV4-2
len: 13
d_gene: TRBD1
j_gene: TRBJ2-1
CDR3aa: ASSRVTGGPNEQF

v_gene: TRBV5-1
len: 11
d_gene: TRBD2
j_gene: TRBJ2-5
CDR3aa: ASSLGPGGTQY

v_gene: TRBV19
len: 13
d_gene: TRBD2
j_gene: TRBJ2-3
CDR3aa: ASSGLAGTTDTQY

v_gene: TRBV10-1
len: 12
d_gene: .
j_gene: TRBJ1-3
CDR3aa: ASSETVSGNTIY

v_gene: TRBV5-1
len: 9
d_gene: .
j_gene: TRBJ2-1
CDR3aa: APQGGDGEF

v_gene: TRBV7-8
len: 14
d_gene: .
j_gene: TRBJ2-7
CDR3aa: ASSPRQASGSYEQY

v_gene: TRBV21-1
len: 14
d_gene: .
j_gene: TRBJ2-5
CDR3aa: ASSNPRGRVRETQY

v_gene: TRBV5-4
len: 10
d_gene: .
j_gene: TRBJ2-5
CDR3aa: ASSLVGETQY

v_gene: TRBV21-1
len: 14
d_gene: .
j_gene: TRBJ2-1
CDR3aa: ASSKGPGQGYNEQF

v_gene: TRBV7-9
len: 13
d_gene: TRBD1
j_gene: TRBJ1-3
CDR3aa: ASSLQGALGNTIY

v_gene: TRBV11-2
len: 10
d_gene: .
j_gene: TRBJ2-7
CDR3aa: ASTKAGAEQY

v_gene: TRBV7-9
len: 15
d_gene: .
j_gene: TRBJ2-3
CDR3aa: ASSPGSGGTRTDTQY

v_gene: TRBV7-8
len: 16
d_gene: TRBD1
j_gene: TRBJ2-2
CDR3aa: ASSLSPGQGGDTGELF

v_gene: TRBV4-2
len: 14
d_gene: .
j_gene: TRBJ2-2
CDR3aa: ASSQESSGSTGELF

v_gene: TRBV7-9
len: 13
d_gene: .
j_gene: TRBJ2-7
CDR3aa: ASSLVSGPSYEQY

v_gene: TRBV5-1
len: 12
d_gene: .
j_gene: TRBJ1-2
CDR3aa: ASSLEGSNYGYT

v_gene: TRBV28
len: 13
d_gene: .
j_gene: TRBJ2-5
CDR3aa: ASSQTGQPLGSQY

v_gene: TRBV2
len: 14
d_gene: .
j_gene: TRBJ1-2
CDR3aa: ASSEGTGTLKGGYT

v_gene: TRBV5-4
len: 15
d_gene: .
j_gene: TRBJ2-3
CDR3aa: ASSIIARGPGADTQY

v_gene: TRBV6-1
len: 14
d_gene: TRBD2
j_gene: TRBJ2-3
CDR3aa: ASSDPAGGFTDTQY

v_gene: TRBV5-6
len: 15
d_gene: .
j_gene: TRBJ2-1
CDR3aa: ASSSLSGRTAYNEQF

v_gene: TRBV18
len: 13
d_gene: TRBD1
j_gene: TRBJ1-4
CDR3aa: ASSPPGQRNEKLF

v_gene: TRBV11-2
len: 15
d_gene: TRBD2
j_gene: TRBJ2-2
CDR3aa: ASSLYIAGGPPGELF

v_gene: TRBV27
len: 12
d_gene: TRBD2
j_gene: TRBJ2-3
CDR3aa: ASSLDASGDTQY

v_gene: TRBV5-1
len: 12
d_gene: .
j_gene: TRBJ2-5
CDR3aa: ASSLVVAEETQY

v_gene: TRBV7-9
len: 13
d_gene: TRBD1
j_gene: TRBJ1-6
CDR3aa: ASSRTGTYNSPLH